This TCR beta chain stems from a study of T cells in Graves' hyperthyroidism and ophthalmopathy. The wider study: Before any treatment, at initial diagnosis, peripheral blood was collected.

Study-wide findings and caveats: Among clonotypes expanded in thyroid above 0.001, most were also found in blood.

Clinical symptoms, serum thyroxine, TRAb, thyroid ultrasound and orbital computed tomography informed diagnoses. RNA transcripts yielded amplified TCR beta CDR3 regions. The study used the HTBI primer set for a first-round RT-PCR of the TCR CDR3. Using its own MiXCR run on the multiplex PCR reads, TCRdb lists one record per CDR3 protein. The data contain 500,000 to 800,000 distinct CDR3 sequences, roughly 15% of them singletons. Details on this clonotype: Its antigen is undetermined.

Germline trimming cut 0 bases from V and 8 bases from J; bases unmatched to any gene: 4. The germline CDR1 and CDR2 sequences are SGDLS and YYNGEE. This CDR3 spans 15 amino acids. The clonotype was recovered from a woman between 50 and 59 years old with Graves' ophthalmopathy. Source material: blood. The rearrangement joins TRBV9 to TRBJ1-4; 10 bases map to TRBD1. The CDR3 bases are TGTGCCAGCAGCGTAGAAGGGACAGGGGAAGAAAAACTGTTTTTT. As protein: CASSVEGTGEEKLFF.